One and the same sample provided the 8 T cell receptor beta chains below, sequenced in a study of human T cells and chemical hapten exposure (dated by TCRdb to about 2021). Library method: RACE. For sequencing, a NextSeq 500 was employed. TCRdb reworked the public reads: Q25 trimming with fastp, MiXCR clone assembly, productive beta chains retained. All rows with the same CDR3 protein become a single entry with the most common DNA and genes. The sample yields 70,000 or so distinct CDR3 sequences; approximately 12% were counted once. Roughly 1.3% of the sample is taken by the ten largest. The time point tag for this specimen amounts to: patch test 3, about 24 weeks after DPC sensitization. This specimen's treatment or condition label, per the study, means: therapeutic diphenylcyclopropenone sensitization with weekly scalp DPC. The sequenced sample was whole blood, obtained in connection with sensitization to the hapten diphenylcyclopropenone (DPC). These receptors all stem from a woman between 45 and 65 years old with alopecia areata. Some clones in this sample may be carry-over from other donors' samples.

This clonotype occurred many times. V and J are TRBV12-3 or TRBV12-4 and TRBJ1-3, with TRBD1 as a possible D gene (5 bases). The length of the CDR3 is 14 residues. Between the trimmed V and J ends, which lost 3 bases and 4 bases, there was a span of 10 bases. CDR3 amino acids: CASSFPGGGNTIYF. CDR3 DNA sequence: TGTGCCAGCAGTTTTCCCGGGGGGGGAAACACCATATATTTT.

The chain has TRBV5-1 and TRBJ1-2; no definite D call. The germline V gene encodes CDR1 SGHRS and CDR2 YFSETQ. The CDR3 consists of 12 residues. Trimming removed 0 bases at V and 3 bases at J, with 3 bases between. The CDR3 region is CASSLDDYGYTF. The CDR3 DNA reads as TGCGCCAGCAGCTTGGACGACTATGGCTACACCTTC.

Many counts were recorded for this clonotype. The chain joins TRBV3-1 to TRBJ1-2; TRBD1 aligns across 7 bases. The length of the CDR3 is 17 residues. Per germline, CDR1 LGHDT and CDR2 YNNKEL (reference sequence). J lost 1 base, V lost 4 bases, and 12 bases had no gene match. CDR3 amino acids: CASSRHAGTALNYGYTF. The DNA of the CDR3 is TGTGCCAGCAGCCGGCATGCGGGGACAGCTCTTAACTATGGCTACACCTTC. The full variable domain, with the rest looked up from reference TRBV3-1 and TRBJ1-2, is DTAVSQTPKYLVTQMGNDKSIKCEQNLGHDTMYWYKQDSKKFLKIMFSYNNKELIINETVPNRFSPKSPDKAHLNLHINSLELGDSAVYFCASSRHAGTALNYGYTFGSGTRLTVV.

The chain combines TRBV7-2 with TRBJ1-6; maybe TRBD1 (6 bases). Germline V gene sequence: CDR1 SGHTA, CDR2 FQGNSA. This CDR3 spans 14 amino acids. Trimming removed 4 bases at V and 6 bases at J, with 10 bases between. CDR3: CASSSDRTNSPLHF. Written as DNA, the CDR3 is TGTGCCAGCAGCTCGGACAGAACTAATTCACCCCTCCACTTT.

This clonotype was seen repeatedly, ten times or more. This sequence joins TRBV12-3 or TRBV12-4 and TRBJ2-7; D ambiguous. The CDR3 is 11 residues long. V shed 3 bases and J shed 6 bases, with 6 bases lying between them. The CDR3 DNA reads as TGTGCCAGCAGTTTCCTCGGCGAGCAGTACTTC. It translates to CASSFLGEQYF.

At least ten counts were recorded for this clonotype. The rearrangement joins TRBV3-1 to TRBJ1-1; TRBD1 aligns across 8 bases. V trimming: 4 bases; J trimming: 5 bases; junction bases outside the gene matches: 6. This CDR3 contains 14 residues. The germline CDR1 and CDR2 sequences are LGHDT and YNNKEL (reference sequence). CDR3 DNA sequence: TGTGCCAGCAGCCTAATCGACAGGGGAACTGAAGCTTTCTTT. This translates into CASSLIDRGTEAFF.

The rearrangement joins TRBV29-1 to TRBJ2-2; either TRBD1 or TRBD2 may supply D (5 bases each). Trimming took off 6 bases at V and 4 bases at J, with 24 bases between the two ends. Germline assignment: CDR1 SQVTM and CDR2 ANQGSEA. The CDR3 sequence is 17 residues long. CDR3 DNA: TGCAGCGTCTTAACCGGGACGTTTGCTTCGGGCACCGGGGAGCTGTTTTTT. This gives the protein CSVLTGTFASGTGELFF.

A few counts support this clonotype. The chain is built from TRBV7-9 and TRBJ1-1; D is possibly TRBD1 (6 bases). The CDR3 sequence is 14 residues long. Looked up from germline, CDR1 is SEHNR and CDR2 is FQNEAQ (reference sequence). The ends were cut back, 3 bases at V and 5 bases at J, with 13 bases in the middle. The DNA of the CDR3 is TGTGCCAGCAGCTTTCCTGGGGGCGGGACTGAAGCTTTCTTT. Its protein product is CASSFPGGGTEAFF.